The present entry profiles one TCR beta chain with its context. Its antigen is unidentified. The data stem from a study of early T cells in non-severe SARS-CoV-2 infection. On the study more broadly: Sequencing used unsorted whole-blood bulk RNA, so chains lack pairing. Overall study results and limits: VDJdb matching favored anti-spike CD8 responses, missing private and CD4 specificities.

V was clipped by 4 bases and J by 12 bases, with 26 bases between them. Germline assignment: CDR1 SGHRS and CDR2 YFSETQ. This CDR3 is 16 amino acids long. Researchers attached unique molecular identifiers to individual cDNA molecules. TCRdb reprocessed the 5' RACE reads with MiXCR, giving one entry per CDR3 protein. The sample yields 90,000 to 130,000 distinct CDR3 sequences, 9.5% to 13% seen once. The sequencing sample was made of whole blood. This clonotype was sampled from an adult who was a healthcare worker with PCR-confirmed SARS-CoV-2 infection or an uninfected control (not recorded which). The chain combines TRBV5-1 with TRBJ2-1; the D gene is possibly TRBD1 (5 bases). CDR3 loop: CASSPQGRSPLEGQFF. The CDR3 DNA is TGCGCCAGCAGCCCCCAGGGAAGGTCCCCGCTCGAAGGGCAGTTCTTC.